The 12 T cell receptor beta chains listed next were all sequenced from one sample in a study of neurological immune-mediated disorders. TCRdb re-called the 5' RACE reads through MiXCR, storing one row per CDR3 protein. The sample yields about 50,000 distinct CDR3 sequences, 1.9% seen once. The sequenced material came from PBMCs. Receptor source: a woman in her thirties or forties with multiple sclerosis.

This clonotype was counted ten times or more. The rearrangement uses TRBV7-9 and TRBJ2-3; D might be TRBD2 (6 bases). The CDR3 consists of 15 residues. Germline CDR1 reads SEHNR; CDR2 reads FQNEAQ (reference sequence). V was cut by 2 bases and J by 1 base, with 10 bases left in between. CDR3 DNA: TGTGCCAGCAGCTTACCGGGACTGGGCACAGATACGCAGTATTTT. It translates to CASSLPGLGTDTQYF.

This clonotype has at least ten counts. This chain connects TRBV5-1 to TRBJ1-4; D is ambiguous. Germline lookup yields CDR1 SGHRS and CDR2 YFSETQ. This CDR3 spans 12 amino acids. V was clipped by 4 bases and J by 12 bases, with 13 bases between them. CDR3 amino acids: CASSVEGRQLFF. Written as DNA, the CDR3 is TGCGCCAGCAGCGTAGAGGGTAGGCAACTGTTTTTT.

In its sample, this clonotype was seen many times. The chain links TRBV5-1 to TRBJ1-2, with unresolved D. The CDR3 sequence is 14 residues long. Germline V gene data show CDR1 as SGHRS and CDR2 as YFSETQ. V lost 1 base and J lost 0, with 7 bases in between. The DNA of the CDR3 is TGCGCCAGCAGCTTGACAGAAGCTAACTATGGCTACACCTTC. Translated, it gives CASSLTEANYGYTF.

This clonotype was seen ten or more times. The rearrangement uses TRBV5-1 and TRBJ2-3; weak D call: TRBD1 (5 bases). This CDR3 has 14 amino acids. Per the germline V gene, CDR1 is SGHRS and CDR2 is YFSETQ. Between the trimmed V and J ends, which lost 7 bases and 3 bases, there was a span of 15 bases. The CDR3 loop reads CASGRSRGTDTQYF. Here the CDR3 DNA reads TGCGCCAGCGGAAGGAGTAGGGGAACAGATACGCAGTATTTT.

This clonotype came up many times. The rearrangement uses TRBV5-1 and TRBJ2-1; the D gene is possibly TRBD1 (6 bases). Germline CDR1 reads SGHRS; CDR2 reads YFSETQ. The CDR3 totals 15 residues. V was cut by 4 bases and J by 5 bases, with 16 bases left in between. The CDR3 bases are TGCGCCAGCAGCAAGGGGGAGCAGGGAGACAATGAGCAGTTCTTC. Protein sequence: CASSKGEQGDNEQFF.

This clonotype turned up a few times. A read error may produce the germline difference seen at one junction end. The V gene is TRBV3-1, the J gene TRBJ2-1; TRBD2 matches 7 bases. The CDR3 spans 14 residues. CDR1 and CDR2 from the germline V gene are LGHDT and YNNKEL (reference sequence). CDR3 in DNA: TGTGCCAGCACCCAAGGACTAGTCTACAATGAGCAGTTCTTC. Its translation is CASTQGLVYNEQFF.

This clonotype showed up many times. Here the CDR3 reads CSAGAPGRGYTF. CDR3 coding DNA: TGCAGTGCAGGGGCCCCTGGACGTGGCTACACCTTC. The J gene is TRBJ1-2, the V gene TRBV20-1; D may be TRBD1 (5 bases). The CDR3 is 12 residues long. Between the trimmed V and J ends, which lost 6 bases and 7 bases, there was a span of 15 bases. In germline, CDR1 is DFQATT, CDR2 SNEGSKA (reference sequence).

This clonotype was picked up a small number of times. Germline and junction disagree at one end, which may indicate a read error. The genes are TRBV20-1 and TRBJ1-5; TRBD1 agrees at 7 bases. The germline gives CDR1 DFQATT, CDR2 SNEGSKA (reference sequence). The CDR3 runs 13 residues. In nucleotides, the CDR3 is TGCAGTGCCCGTCGGCAGGGGGATAAGACCCAGAATTTT. Translating gives CSARRQGDKTQNF.

The V and J genes are TRBV18 and TRBJ1-2; D unclear. Trimming pared 0 bases from V and 6 bases from J, leaving 14 bases between. The CDR3 has 15 amino acids. CDR1 and CDR2 (germline): KGHSH, LQKENI. The CDR3 DNA reads TGTGCCAGCTCACCACCCGGACGTCCCTCCGATGGCTACACCTTC. This codes for CASSPPGRPSDGYTF.

At least ten counts were recorded for this clonotype. This chain connects TRBV12-3 or TRBV12-4 to TRBJ1-2; D is perhaps TRBD1 (6 bases). CDR3 length: 14 amino acids. V lost 2 bases, J lost 2 bases, and 9 bases lay in between. The CDR3 region is CASSLYQGNYGYTF. CDR3 nucleotides: TGTGCCAGCAGTTTATATCAGGGGAACTATGGCTACACCTTC.

In this sample, this clonotype turned up many times. V is TRBV4-1 and J is TRBJ1-2; no firm D call. The V gene lost 0 bases and the J gene lost 1 base, with 12 bases spanning the gap. The CDR3 extends over 16 amino acids. Germline CDR1 and CDR2: MGHRA and YSYEKL. The CDR3: CASSQDTSYFNYGYTF. CDR3 coding DNA: TGCGCCAGCAGCCAAGATACCAGTTACTTTAACTATGGCTACACCTTC.

This clonotype was counted ten times or more. The chain is built from TRBV3-1 and TRBJ1-5; D unresolved. Germline lookup yields CDR1 LGHDT and CDR2 YNNKEL (reference sequence). This CDR3 spans 13 amino acids. V was pared by 0 bases and J by 7 bases, with 7 bases between. The CDR3 DNA reads as TGTGCCAGCAGCCAAGATCTGATCCAGCCCCAGCATTTT. Translation: CASSQDLIQPQHF.